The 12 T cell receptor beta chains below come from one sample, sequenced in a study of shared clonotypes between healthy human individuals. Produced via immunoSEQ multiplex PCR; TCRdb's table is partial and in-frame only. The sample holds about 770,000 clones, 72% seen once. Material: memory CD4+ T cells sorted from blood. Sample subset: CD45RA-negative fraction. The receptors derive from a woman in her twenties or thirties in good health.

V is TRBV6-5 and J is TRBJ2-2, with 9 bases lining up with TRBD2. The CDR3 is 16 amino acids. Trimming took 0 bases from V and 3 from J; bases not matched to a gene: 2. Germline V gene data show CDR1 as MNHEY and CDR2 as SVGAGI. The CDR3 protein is CASSYSSGSDTGELFF. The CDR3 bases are TGTGCCAGCAGTTACTCTAGCGGGAGTGACACCGGGGAGCTGTTTTTT.

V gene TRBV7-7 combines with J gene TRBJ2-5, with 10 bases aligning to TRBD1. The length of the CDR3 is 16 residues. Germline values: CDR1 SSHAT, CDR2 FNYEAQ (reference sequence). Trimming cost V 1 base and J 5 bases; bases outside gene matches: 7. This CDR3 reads CASSLDGTGVGETQYF. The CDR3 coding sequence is TGTGCCAGCAGCTTAGACGGGACAGGGGTAGGGGAGACCCAGTACTTC.

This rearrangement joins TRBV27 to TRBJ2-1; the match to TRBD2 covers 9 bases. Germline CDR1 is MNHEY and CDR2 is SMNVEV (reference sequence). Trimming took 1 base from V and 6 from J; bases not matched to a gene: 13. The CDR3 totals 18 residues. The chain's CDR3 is CASSLFARGRALGNEQFF. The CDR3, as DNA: TGTGCCAGCAGTTTATTCGCCCGCGGGAGGGCCCTAGGCAATGAGCAGTTCTTC.

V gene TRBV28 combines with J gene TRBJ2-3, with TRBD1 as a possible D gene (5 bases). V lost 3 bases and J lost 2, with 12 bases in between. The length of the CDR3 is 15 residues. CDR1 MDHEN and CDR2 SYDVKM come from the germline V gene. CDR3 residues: CASSFPTVNTDTQYF. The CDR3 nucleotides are TGTGCCAGCAGTTTCCCGACAGTAAACACAGATACGCAGTATTTT.

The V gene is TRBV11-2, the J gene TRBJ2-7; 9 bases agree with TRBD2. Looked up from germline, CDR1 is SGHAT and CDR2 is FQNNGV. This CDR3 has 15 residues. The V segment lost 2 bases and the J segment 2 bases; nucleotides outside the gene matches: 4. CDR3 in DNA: TGTGCCAGCAGCTTAAATGCGGGAGGGGCCTACGAGCAGTACTTC. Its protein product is CASSLNAGGAYEQYF.

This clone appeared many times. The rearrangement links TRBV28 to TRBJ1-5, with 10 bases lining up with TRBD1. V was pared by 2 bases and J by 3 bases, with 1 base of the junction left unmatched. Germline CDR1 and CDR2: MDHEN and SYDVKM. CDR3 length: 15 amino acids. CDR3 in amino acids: CASSLRQGANQPQHF. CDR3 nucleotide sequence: TGTGCCAGCAGTTTAAGACAGGGGGCCAATCAGCCCCAGCATTTT. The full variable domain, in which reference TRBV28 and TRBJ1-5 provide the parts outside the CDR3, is DVKVTQSSRYLVKRTGEKVFLECVQDMDHENMFWYRQDPGLGLRLIYFSYDVKMKEKGDIPEGYSVSREKKERFSLILESASTNQTSMYLCASSLRQGANQPQHFGDGTRLSIL.

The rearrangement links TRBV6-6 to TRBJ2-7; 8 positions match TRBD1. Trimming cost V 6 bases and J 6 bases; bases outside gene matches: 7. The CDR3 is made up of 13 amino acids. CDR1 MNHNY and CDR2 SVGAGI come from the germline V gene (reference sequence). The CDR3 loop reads CASSPDRGSEQYF. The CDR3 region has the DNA TGTGCCAGCAGCCCTGACAGGGGTAGCGAGCAGTACTTC.

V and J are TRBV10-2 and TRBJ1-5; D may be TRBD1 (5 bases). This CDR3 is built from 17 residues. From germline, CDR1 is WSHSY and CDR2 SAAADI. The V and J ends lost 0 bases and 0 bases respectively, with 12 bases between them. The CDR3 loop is CASSESLRGYSNQPQHF. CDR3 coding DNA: TGCGCCAGCAGTGAGTCGTTAAGGGGATATAGCAATCAGCCCCAGCATTTT.

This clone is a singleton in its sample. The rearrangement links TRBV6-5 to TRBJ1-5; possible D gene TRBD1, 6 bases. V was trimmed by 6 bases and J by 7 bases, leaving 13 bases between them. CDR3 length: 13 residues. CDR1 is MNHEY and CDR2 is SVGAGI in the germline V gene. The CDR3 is CASSPGAGQPQHF. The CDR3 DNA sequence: TGTGCCAGCAGCCCAGGGGCGGGACAGCCCCAGCATTTT.

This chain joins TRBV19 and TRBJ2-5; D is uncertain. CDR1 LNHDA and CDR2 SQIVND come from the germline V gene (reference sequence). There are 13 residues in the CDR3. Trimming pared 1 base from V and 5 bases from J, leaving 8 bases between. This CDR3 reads CASSIAGIETQYF. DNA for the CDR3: TGTGCCAGTAGTATAGCTGGGATCGAGACCCAGTACTTC.

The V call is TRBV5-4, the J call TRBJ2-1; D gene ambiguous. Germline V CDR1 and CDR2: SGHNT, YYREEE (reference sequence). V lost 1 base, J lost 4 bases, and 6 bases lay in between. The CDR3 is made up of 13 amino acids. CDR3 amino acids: CASSLKQYNEQFF. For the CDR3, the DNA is TGTGCCAGCAGCTTGAAACAATACAATGAGCAGTTCTTC.

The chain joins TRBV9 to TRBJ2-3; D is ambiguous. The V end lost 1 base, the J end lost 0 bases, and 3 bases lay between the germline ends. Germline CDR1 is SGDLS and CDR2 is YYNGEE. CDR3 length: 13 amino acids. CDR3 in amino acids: CASSVSSTDTQYF. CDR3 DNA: TGTGCCAGCAGCGTATCTAGCACAGATACGCAGTATTTT.